The present entry profiles one T cell receptor (beta chain) with its context. The CDR3 loop spans 15 amino acids. Germline V lookup: CDR1 MDHEN, CDR2 SYDVKM. The V gene lost 5 bases and the J gene lost 0 bases, with 14 bases spanning the gap. These data are taken from a study of T cell changes during pregnancy in multiple sclerosis. Sequencing used immunoSEQ multiplex PCR; TCRdb keeps in-frame clones, though not all of them. The sample carries roughly 45,000 clones, just over 90% recorded once. The sequence came from a female donor with multiple sclerosis, enrolled in a pregnancy study. The chain joins TRBV28 to TRBJ2-7, with D perhaps matching TRBD1 (5 bases). The specimen was CD8+ T cells from peripheral blood mononuclear cells, collected after pregnancy. The CDR3 bases are TGTGCCAGCAGTCTGACGCAGGGATACTCCTACGAGCAGTACTTC. Protein sequence: CASSLTQGYSYEQYF.